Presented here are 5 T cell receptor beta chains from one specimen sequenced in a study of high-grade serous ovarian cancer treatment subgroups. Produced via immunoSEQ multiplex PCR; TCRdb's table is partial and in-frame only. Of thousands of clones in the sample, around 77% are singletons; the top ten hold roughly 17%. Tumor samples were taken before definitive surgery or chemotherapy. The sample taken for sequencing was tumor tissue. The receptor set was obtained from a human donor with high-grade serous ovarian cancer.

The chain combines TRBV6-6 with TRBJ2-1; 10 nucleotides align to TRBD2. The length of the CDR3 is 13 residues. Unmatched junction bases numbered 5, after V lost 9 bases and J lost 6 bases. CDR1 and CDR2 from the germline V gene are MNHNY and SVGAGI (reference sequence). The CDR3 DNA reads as TGTGCCAGTACAGCTAGCGGGAGCAATGAGCAGTTCTTC. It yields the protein CASTASGSNEQFF.

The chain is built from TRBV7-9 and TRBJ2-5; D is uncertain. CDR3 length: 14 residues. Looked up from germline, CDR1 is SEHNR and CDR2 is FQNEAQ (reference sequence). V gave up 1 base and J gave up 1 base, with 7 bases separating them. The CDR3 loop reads CASSLVLGQETQYF. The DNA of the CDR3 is TGTGCCAGCAGCTTAGTTCTCGGCCAAGAGACCCAGTACTTC.

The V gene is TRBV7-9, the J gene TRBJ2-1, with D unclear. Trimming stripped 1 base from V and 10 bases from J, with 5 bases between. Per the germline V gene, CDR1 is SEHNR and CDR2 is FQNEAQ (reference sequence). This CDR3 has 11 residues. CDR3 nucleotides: TGTGCCAGCAGCTTAGGGCGGGAGCAGTTCTTC. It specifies CASSLGREQFF.

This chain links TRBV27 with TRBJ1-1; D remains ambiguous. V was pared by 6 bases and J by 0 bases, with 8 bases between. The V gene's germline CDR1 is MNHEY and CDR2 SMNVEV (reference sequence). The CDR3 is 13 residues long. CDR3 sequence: CASRDQMNTEAFF. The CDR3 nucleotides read TGTGCCAGCAGGGACCAAATGAACACTGAAGCTTTCTTT.

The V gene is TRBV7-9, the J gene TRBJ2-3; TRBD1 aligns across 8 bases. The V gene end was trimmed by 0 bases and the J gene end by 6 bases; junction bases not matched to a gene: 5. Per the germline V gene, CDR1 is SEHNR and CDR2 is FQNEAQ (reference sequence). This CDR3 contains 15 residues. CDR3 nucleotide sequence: TGTGCCAGCAGCTTAGCGCCCCAGGGGGCTGATACGCAGTATTTT. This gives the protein CASSLAPQGADTQYF.